Below, 23 T cell receptor beta chains from the same sample are listed, as sequenced in a study of shared clonotypes between healthy human individuals. The method was immunoSEQ multiplex PCR; TCRdb's version includes in-frame clones alone and lacks a portion of them. Among under 2.5 million clones, 85% to 95% were seen once, and the ten largest hold approximately 0.4%. Sample: naive CD4+ T cells from PBMCs. Stated subset: CD45RA+ positively selected. The source of these receptors is a man younger than 35 in good health. Some clones in this sample may be carry-over from other donors' samples.

The chain combines TRBV7-3 with TRBJ1-1, with 7 bases identical to TRBD1. CDR1 and CDR2 from the germline V gene are SGHTA and FQGTGA. The CDR3 runs 14 residues. Trimming removed 5 bases from V and 8 bases from J; junction bases left unmatched: 11. CDR3 sequence: CASSPRAGGREAFF. The CDR3 DNA sequence: TGTGCCAGCAGCCCGAGAGCAGGGGGACGGGAAGCTTTCTTT.

The chain uses TRBV25-1 and TRBJ1-1; D ambiguous. This CDR3 has 15 residues. The germline V gene has CDR1 MGHDK and CDR2 SYGVNS. V lost 2 bases and J lost 0, with 10 bases in between. The DNA for the CDR3 is TGTGCCAGCAGTGAAAGCTTCGGAGTGAACACTGAAGCTTTCTTT. Encoded protein: CASSESFGVNTEAFF.

This rearrangement joins TRBV9 to TRBJ2-7; 9 bases align to TRBD2. CDR1 and CDR2 from the germline V gene are SGDLS and YYNGEE. The CDR3 totals 16 residues. The V segment lost 3 bases and the J segment 2 bases; nucleotides outside the gene matches: 9. The CDR3 DNA is TGTGCCAGCAGCGCGAGGGGGGCGGGAGGGCCCTACGAGCAGTACTTC. Protein: CASSARGAGGPYEQYF.

The chain couples TRBV6-5 to TRBJ2-1; D may be TRBD1 or TRBD2 (7 bases each). V was cut by 4 bases and J by 6 bases, with 13 bases left in between. The CDR3 length is 14 residues. CDR1 and CDR2 from the germline V gene are MNHEY and SVGAGI. CDR3 bases: TGTGCCAGCAGTTCAGGGGGGGGGAGCAATGAGCAGTTCTTC. Encoded protein: CASSSGGGSNEQFF.

This chain links TRBV9 with TRBJ1-2; D not certain. Trimming took 4 bases from V and 9 from J, leaving 19 bases between them. The CDR3 totals 14 residues. Germline V gives CDR1 SGDLS, CDR2 YYNGEE. As DNA, the CDR3 is TGTGCCAGCAGCCAACTTAGCAGTGCTCGGCGCTACACCTTC. It specifies CASSQLSSARRYTF.

A single count supports this clone. The V gene is TRBV4-3, the J gene TRBJ2-5; 7 bases align to TRBD2. The length of the CDR3 is 17 residues. With 3 bases clipped from V and 5 bases from J, the junction kept 15 bases outside the gene matches. Germline lookup yields CDR1 LGHNA and CDR2 YSLEER. CDR3 nucleotides: TGCGCCAGCAGCCATGCTGGCCGGGGCGGGAGTTGGGAGACCCAGTACTTC. Encoded protein: CASSHAGRGGSWETQYF.

Comments on this clone: Different DNA sequences within this sample yield the same CDR3. This chain links TRBV28 with TRBJ2-1; D call uncertain. Trimming pared 2 bases from V and 6 bases from J, leaving 5 bases between. Germline assignment: CDR1 MDHEN and CDR2 SYDVKM. The CDR3 is 12 residues long. The CDR3 protein is CASSLVTNEQFF. The CDR3 nucleotides read TGTGCCAGCAGTTTAGTTACCAATGAGCAGTTCTTC. The entire variable domain, with the rest obtained from reference TRBV28 and TRBJ2-1, is as follows: DVKVTQSSRYLVKRTGEKVFLECVQDMDHENMFWYRQDPGLGLRLIYFSYDVKMKEKGDIPEGYSVSREKKERFSLILESASTNQTSMYLCASSLVTNEQFFGPGTRLTVL.

Regarding this clone: Other DNA sequences in the same sample also yield this CDR3. Here the CDR3 reads CASRPGLNTEAFF. The CDR3, as DNA: TGTGCCAGCAGGCCAGGGCTGAACACTGAAGCTTTCTTT. This chain uses TRBV2 with TRBJ1-1; maybe TRBD1 (5 bases). Trimming removed 6 bases from V and 0 bases from J, with 8 bases in between. Germline lookup yields CDR1 SNHLY and CDR2 FYNNEI. The CDR3 loop spans 13 amino acids.

V and J are TRBV25-1 and TRBJ1-4; D uncertain. The CDR3 is made up of 13 amino acids. V lost 5 bases to trimming and J lost 0 bases, with 4 bases between them. Looked up from germline, CDR1 is MGHDK and CDR2 is SYGVNS. This chain's CDR3 is CASSRATNEKLFF. The CDR3 DNA follows: TGTGCCAGCAGTCGTGCAACTAATGAAAAACTGTTTTTT. The full variable domain, with the rest looked up from reference TRBV25-1 and TRBJ1-4, is EADIYQTPRYLVIGTGKKITLECSQTMGHDKMYWYQQDPGMELHLIHYSYGVNSTEKGDLSSESTVSRIRTEHFPLTLESARPSHTSQYLCASSRATNEKLFFGSGTQLSVL.

The gene calls are TRBV6-4 and TRBJ1-1, with D possibly TRBD1 on 5 matching bases. Germline V CDR1 and CDR2: MRHNA, SNTAGT. CDR3 length equals 13 residues. Deletions cut 8 bases from V and 5 bases from J, with 15 bases between. CDR3 nucleotides: TGTGCCAGCTCTCAAAAGGGGAATACTGAAGCTTTCTTT. Residues: CASSQKGNTEAFF.

The chain uses TRBV28 and TRBJ2-1, with D uncertain. CDR1 and CDR2 from the germline V gene are MDHEN and SYDVKM. The CDR3 sequence is 14 residues long. Between the trimmed V and J ends, which lost 6 bases and 2 bases, there was a span of 11 bases. The CDR3 DNA sequence: TGTGCCAGCAGACCCGCCGGCACCTACAATGAGCAGTTCTTC. Protein product: CASRPAGTYNEQFF.

V gene TRBV7-2 combines with J gene TRBJ1-2; weak D call: TRBD1 (5 bases). The CDR3 covers 14 residues. Trimming removed 1 base from V and 5 bases from J, with 11 bases in between. Germline V gene sequence: CDR1 SGHTA, CDR2 FQGNSA. The DNA of the CDR3 is TGTGCCAGCAGCTTAGGTTTTGGGACGTATGGCTACACCTTC. It translates to CASSLGFGTYGYTF. Full variable domain (remainder filled in from reference TRBV7-2 and TRBJ1-2): GAGVSQSPSNKVTEKGKDVELRCDPISGHTALYWYRQSLGQGLEFLIYFQGNSAPDKSGLPSDRFSAERTGGSVSTLTIQRTQQEDSAVYLCASSLGFGTYGYTFGSGTRLTVV.

This chain connects TRBV18 to TRBJ2-7; 7 bases align to TRBD1. V gave up 2 bases and J gave up 3 bases; unmatched junction bases: 4. The CDR3 contains 14 residues. Germline-derived CDR1 and CDR2 are KGHSH and LQKENI. CDR3 amino acids: CASSPNRQGYEQYF. As DNA, the CDR3 is TGTGCCAGCTCACCAAATCGACAGGGCTACGAGCAGTACTTC.

The V gene is TRBV4-2, the J gene TRBJ2-1; D may be TRBD1 (7 bases). The CDR3 covers 14 residues. Germline V CDR1 and CDR2: LGHNA, YNFKEQ. V was clipped by 4 bases and J by 7 bases, with 14 bases between them. Here the CDR3 reads CASSPIQGRNEQFF. The CDR3, as DNA: TGTGCCAGCAGCCCGATACAGGGGAGGAATGAGCAGTTCTTC.

The V gene is TRBV11-3, the J gene TRBJ2-7; 7 bases map to TRBD1. The length of the CDR3 is 12 residues. Germline trimming cut 6 bases from V and 3 bases from J; bases unmatched to any gene: 2. Germline CDR1 SGHNT, CDR2 YENEEA. The CDR3 DNA sequence: TGTGCCAGCAGAGGGGACAGCTACGAGCAGTACTTC. Encoded protein: CASRGDSYEQYF.

This clone was seen once. J is TRBJ1-4 and V is TRBV28; the D gene is possibly TRBD1 (6 bases). This CDR3 comprises 14 residues. Per germline, CDR1 MDHEN and CDR2 SYDVKM. Deletions cut 7 bases from V and 7 bases from J, with 16 bases between. This CDR3 reads CASTSGDTSEKLFF. CDR3 coding DNA: TGTGCCAGCACCTCAGGGGACACCTCTGAAAAACTGTTTTTT.

The chain joins TRBV28 to TRBJ2-1, with D perhaps matching TRBD2 (6 bases). Germline lookup yields CDR1 MDHEN and CDR2 SYDVKM. There are 16 residues in the CDR3. V was shortened by 7 bases and J by 0 bases, with 16 bases between the two germline ends. The CDR3 nucleotides are TGTGCCAGCACGCCCGCGGGGATTTTCTCCTACAATGAGCAGTTCTTC. Translated: CASTPAGIFSYNEQFF.

This chain uses TRBV19 with TRBJ2-4; D gene uncertain. The CDR3 consists of 15 residues. The V and J ends lost 0 bases and 3 bases respectively, with 9 bases between them. Per germline, CDR1 LNHDA and CDR2 SQIVND (reference sequence). The CDR3 sequence is CASSIETTVKNIQYF. The CDR3 nucleotides read TGTGCCAGTAGTATAGAAACAACAGTCAAAAACATTCAGTACTTC.

This rearrangement joins TRBV28 to TRBJ2-7; maybe TRBD2 (5 bases). The V gene lost 4 bases and the J gene lost 4 bases, with 14 bases spanning the gap. Germline values: CDR1 MDHEN, CDR2 SYDVKM. The CDR3 extends over 14 amino acids. This chain's CDR3 is CASSSPGSRYEQYF. The CDR3 DNA is TGTGCCAGCAGTTCACCGGGAAGTCGGTACGAGCAGTACTTC.

The rearrangement joins TRBV9 to TRBJ2-3, with D maybe TRBD2 (5 bases). Trimming pared 0 bases from V and 3 bases from J, leaving 8 bases between. The CDR3 contains 14 residues. Germline V lookup: CDR1 SGDLS, CDR2 YYNGEE. CDR3 protein: CASSVDEGTDTQYF. Written as DNA, the CDR3 is TGTGCCAGCAGCGTAGACGAGGGAACAGATACGCAGTATTTT.

This clone occurred once. At one end the junction does not follow the germline gene, possibly because of a read error. This rearrangement joins TRBV7-2 to TRBJ2-2; no reliable D call. This CDR3 comprises 14 residues. Germline V lookup: CDR1 SGHTA, CDR2 FQGNSA. The CDR3 reads CASILQSSTGELFF. In DNA form, the CDR3 reads TGTGCCAGCATCTTACAGTCTTCCACCGGGGAGCTGTTTTTT. The variable domain in full, with the rest retrieved from reference TRBV7-2 and TRBJ2-2, is GAGVSQSPSNKVTEKGKDVELRCDPISGHTALYWYRQSLGQGLEFLIYFQGNSAPDKSGLPSDRFSAERTGGSVSTLTIQRTQQEDSAVYLCASILQSSTGELFFGEGSRLTVL.

This chain joins TRBV7-9 and TRBJ2-7; 14 positions agree with TRBD2. The CDR3 spans 16 residues. Germline V gives CDR1 SEHNR, CDR2 FQNEAQ (reference sequence). V dropped 3 bases and J dropped 1; count of bases not matched to a gene: 2. In nucleotides, the CDR3 is TGTGCCAGCAGCTTTGGACTAGCGGGAGGATCCTACGAGCAGTACTTC. Translating it yields CASSFGLAGGSYEQYF.

As for this clone: Germline and junction disagree at one end, which may indicate a read error. J is TRBJ2-1 and V is TRBV2, with 9 bases aligning to TRBD1. CDR3 size: 12 residues. Germline CDR1 and CDR2: SNHLY and FYNNEI. DNA of the CDR3: TGTGCCAGCACCTACCACAGGGGGCTTCTGATCTTC. It codes for CASTYHRGLLIF.